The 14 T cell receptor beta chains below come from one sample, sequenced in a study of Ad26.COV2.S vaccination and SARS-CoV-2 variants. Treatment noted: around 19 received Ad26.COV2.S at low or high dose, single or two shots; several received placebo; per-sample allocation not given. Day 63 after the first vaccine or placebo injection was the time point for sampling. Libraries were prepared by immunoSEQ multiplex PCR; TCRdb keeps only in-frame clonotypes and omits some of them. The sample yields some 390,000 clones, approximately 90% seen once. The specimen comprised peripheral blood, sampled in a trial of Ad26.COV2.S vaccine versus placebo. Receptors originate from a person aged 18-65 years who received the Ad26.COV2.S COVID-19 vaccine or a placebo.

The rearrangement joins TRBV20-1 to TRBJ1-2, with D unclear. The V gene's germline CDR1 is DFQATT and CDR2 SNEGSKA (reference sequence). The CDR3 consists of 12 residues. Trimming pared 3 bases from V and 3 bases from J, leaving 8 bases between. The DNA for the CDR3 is TGCAGTGCTAGTGTTGCGGACTATGGCTACACCTTC. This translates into CSASVADYGYTF.

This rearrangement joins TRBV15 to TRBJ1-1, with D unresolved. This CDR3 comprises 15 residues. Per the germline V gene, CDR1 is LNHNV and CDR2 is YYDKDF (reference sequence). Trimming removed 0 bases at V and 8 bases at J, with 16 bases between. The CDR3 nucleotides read TGTGCCACCAGCAGAGATCCCCGGGCTGGTGGGGAAGCTTTCTTT. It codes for CATSRDPRAGGEAFF.

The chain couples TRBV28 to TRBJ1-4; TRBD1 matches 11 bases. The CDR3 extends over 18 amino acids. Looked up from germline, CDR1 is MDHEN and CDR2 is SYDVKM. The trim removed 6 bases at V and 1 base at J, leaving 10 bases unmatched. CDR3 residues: CASSRDRDRGVTNEKLFF. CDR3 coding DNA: TGTGCCAGCAGCCGGGACCGGGACAGGGGGGTAACTAATGAAAAACTGTTTTTT.

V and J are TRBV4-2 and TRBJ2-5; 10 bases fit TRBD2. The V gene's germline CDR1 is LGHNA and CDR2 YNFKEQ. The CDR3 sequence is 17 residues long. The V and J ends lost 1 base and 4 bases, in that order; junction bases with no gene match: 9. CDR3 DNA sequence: TGTGCCAGCAGCCAAGGAGAGGTAGCGGGAGGTGGAGAGACCCAGTACTTC. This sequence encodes CASSQGEVAGGGETQYF.

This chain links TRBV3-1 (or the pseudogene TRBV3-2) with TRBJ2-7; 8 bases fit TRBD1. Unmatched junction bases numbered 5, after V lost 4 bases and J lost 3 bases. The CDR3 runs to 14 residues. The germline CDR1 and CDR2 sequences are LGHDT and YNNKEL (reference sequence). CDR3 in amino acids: CASSPGTGDYEQYF. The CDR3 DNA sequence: TGTGCCAGCAGCCCCGGGACAGGCGACTACGAGCAGTACTTC.

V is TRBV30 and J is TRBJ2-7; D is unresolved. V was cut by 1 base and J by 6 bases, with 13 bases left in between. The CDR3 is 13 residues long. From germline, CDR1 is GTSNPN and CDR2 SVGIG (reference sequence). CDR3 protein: CAWSDLPRSEQYF. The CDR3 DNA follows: TGTGCCTGGAGTGATTTACCCCGGAGCGAGCAGTACTTC.

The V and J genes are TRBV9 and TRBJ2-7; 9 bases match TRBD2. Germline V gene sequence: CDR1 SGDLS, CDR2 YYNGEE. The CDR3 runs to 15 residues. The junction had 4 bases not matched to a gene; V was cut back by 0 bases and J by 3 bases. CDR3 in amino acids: CASSVGGSGSYEQYF. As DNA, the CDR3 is TGTGCCAGCAGCGTAGGGGGTAGCGGGAGCTACGAGCAGTACTTC.

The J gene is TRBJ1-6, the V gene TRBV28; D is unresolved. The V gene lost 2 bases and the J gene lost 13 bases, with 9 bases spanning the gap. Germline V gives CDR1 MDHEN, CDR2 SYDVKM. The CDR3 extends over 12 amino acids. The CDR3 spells CASSLGAVPLHF. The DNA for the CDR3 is TGTGCCAGCAGTTTAGGAGCGGTTCCCCTCCACTTT.

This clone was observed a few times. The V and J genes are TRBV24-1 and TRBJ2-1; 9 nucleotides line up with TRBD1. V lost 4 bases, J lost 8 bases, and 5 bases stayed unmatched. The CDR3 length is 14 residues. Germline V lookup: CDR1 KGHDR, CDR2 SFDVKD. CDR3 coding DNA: TGTGCCACCAGTGACGCGGGACAGGGCCATGAGCAGTTCTTC. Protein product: CATSDAGQGHEQFF.

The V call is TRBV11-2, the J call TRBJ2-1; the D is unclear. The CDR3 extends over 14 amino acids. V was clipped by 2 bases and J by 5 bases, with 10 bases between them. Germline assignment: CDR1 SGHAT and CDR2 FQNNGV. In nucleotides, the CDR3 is TGTGCCAGCAGCTTATCCCCTGGGAACAATGAGCAGTTCTTC. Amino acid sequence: CASSLSPGNNEQFF. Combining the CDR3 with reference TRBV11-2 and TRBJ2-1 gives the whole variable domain EAGVAQSPRYKIIEKRQSVAFWCNPISGHATLYWYQQILGQGPKLLIQFQNNGVVDDSQLPKDRFSAERLKGVDSTLKIQPAKLEDSAVYLCASSLSPGNNEQFFGPGTRLTVL.

In nucleotides, the CDR3 is TGTGCCAGCAGCTTGATTGGTGGGGCGCCGGACACTGAAGCTTTCTTT. This sequence encodes CASSLIGGAPDTEAFF. The rearrangement uses TRBV5-6 and TRBJ1-1; possibly TRBD1 for D (5 bases). There are 16 residues in the CDR3. The V gene lost 1 base and the J gene lost 3 bases, with 16 bases spanning the gap. Germline-derived CDR1 and CDR2 are SGHDT and YYEEEE.

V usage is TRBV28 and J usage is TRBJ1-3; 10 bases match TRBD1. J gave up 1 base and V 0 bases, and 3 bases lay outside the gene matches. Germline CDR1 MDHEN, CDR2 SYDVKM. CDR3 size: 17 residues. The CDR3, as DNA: TGTGCCAGCAGTTTATGGAGGGGACAGGGGTCTGGAAACACCATATATTTT. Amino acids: CASSLWRGQGSGNTIYF.

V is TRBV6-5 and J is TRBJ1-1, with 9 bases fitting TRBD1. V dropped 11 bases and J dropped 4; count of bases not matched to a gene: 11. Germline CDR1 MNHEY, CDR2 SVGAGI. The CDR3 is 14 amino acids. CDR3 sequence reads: CADPATGGTTEAFF. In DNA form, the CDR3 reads TGTGCCGATCCCGCCACAGGGGGCACCACTGAAGCTTTCTTT.

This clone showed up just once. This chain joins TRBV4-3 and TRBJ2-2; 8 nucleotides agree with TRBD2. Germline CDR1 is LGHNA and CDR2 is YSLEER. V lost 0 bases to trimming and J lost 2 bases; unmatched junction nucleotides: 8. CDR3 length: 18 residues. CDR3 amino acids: CASSQERLAGPNTGELFF. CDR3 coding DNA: TGCGCCAGCAGCCAAGAAAGGTTAGCGGGACCTAACACCGGGGAGCTGTTTTTT.